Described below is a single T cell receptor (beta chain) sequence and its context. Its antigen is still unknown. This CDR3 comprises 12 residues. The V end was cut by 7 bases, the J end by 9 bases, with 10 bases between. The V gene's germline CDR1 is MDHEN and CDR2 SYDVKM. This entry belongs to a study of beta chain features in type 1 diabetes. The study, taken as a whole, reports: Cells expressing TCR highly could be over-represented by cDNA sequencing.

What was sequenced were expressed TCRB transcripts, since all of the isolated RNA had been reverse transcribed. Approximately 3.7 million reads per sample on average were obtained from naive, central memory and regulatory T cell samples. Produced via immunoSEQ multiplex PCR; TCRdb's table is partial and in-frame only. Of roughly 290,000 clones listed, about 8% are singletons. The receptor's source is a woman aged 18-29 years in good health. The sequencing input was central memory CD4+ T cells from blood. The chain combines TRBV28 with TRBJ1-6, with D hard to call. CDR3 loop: CASKVGFSPLHF. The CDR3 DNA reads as TGTGCCAGCAAAGTAGGGTTTTCACCCCTCCACTTT.